Presented here are 7 T cell receptor beta chains from one specimen sequenced in a study of blood T cell repertoires in COVID-19. Assay used: immunoSEQ multiplex PCR; TCRdb lists only in-frame clones, some missing. This table holds approximately 260,000 clones, 82% found once. Sequences were obtained from peripheral blood. The receptors come from a woman over 75 with active or convalescent COVID-19.

This clone was observed once. The chain uses TRBV5-1 and TRBJ2-1, with 9 bases matching TRBD1. Germline CDR1 reads SGHRS; CDR2 reads YFSETQ. V shed 0 bases and J 4 bases; nucleotides not matched to a gene: 5. This CDR3 is built from 16 residues. CDR3 bases: TGCGCCAGCAGCTTGGATACAGGGGGCCCTTACAATGAGCAGTTCTTC. Protein sequence: CASSLDTGGPYNEQFF. Supplemented by reference TRBV5-1 and TRBJ2-1, the full variable domain reads KAGVTQTPRYLIKTRGQQVTLSCSPISGHRSVSWYQQTPGQGLQFLFEYFSETQRNKGNFPGRFSGRQFSNSRSEMNVSTLELGDSALYLCASSLDTGGPYNEQFFGPGTRLTVL.

The chain carries TRBV27 and TRBJ1-5, with TRBD1 matching over 7 bases. Germline V lookup: CDR1 MNHEY, CDR2 SMNVEV (reference sequence). V trimming: 6 bases; J trimming: 2 bases; junction bases outside the gene matches: 10. The CDR3 runs to 16 residues. The CDR3 DNA follows: TGTGCCAGCAGCCCAACTACAGGGGCTGGCAATCAGCCCCAGCATTTT. It specifies CASSPTTGAGNQPQHF.

CDR3 nucleotide sequence: TGTGCCAGCAGCTTTCGACAGGCTTCGACCCTAACTAGTAATCCCAAAGAGACCCAGTACTTC. Translated, it gives CASSFRQASTLTSNPKETQYF. This sequence joins TRBV7-8 and TRBJ2-5, with D perhaps TRBD1 (6 bases). The CDR3 has 21 amino acids. The germline gives CDR1 SGHVS, CDR2 FQNEAQ. The V end lost 3 bases, the J end lost 3 bases, and 32 bases lay between the germline ends.

J is TRBJ2-1 and V is TRBV5-1; D is ambiguous. Per germline, CDR1 SGHRS and CDR2 YFSETQ. This CDR3 region has 13 residues. The ends were cut back, 4 bases at V and 8 bases at J, with 13 bases in the middle. CDR3 protein: CASSVLSSDEQFF. CDR3 nucleotide sequence: TGCGCCAGCAGCGTACTTTCGAGCGATGAGCAGTTCTTC.

The chain combines TRBV7-9 with TRBJ2-5; D gene unclear. Germline lookup yields CDR1 SEHNR and CDR2 FQNEAQ (reference sequence). This CDR3 comprises 16 residues. Trimming took off 5 bases at V and 5 bases at J, with 21 bases between the two ends. The CDR3 sequence is CASSLEVGVGRETQYF. In DNA, the CDR3 is TGTGCCAGCAGCCTAGAGGTTGGTGTTGGCAGGGAGACCCAGTACTTC. The whole variable domain, filled in from reference TRBV7-9 and TRBJ2-5, reads DTGVSQNPRHKITKRGQNVTFRCDPISEHNRLYWYRQTLGQGPEFLTYFQNEAQLEKSRLLSDRFSAERPKGSFSTLEIQRTEQGDSAMYLCASSLEVGVGRETQYFGPGTRLLVL.

In its sample, this clone was seen a few times. This same CDR3 is encoded by further DNA sequences in the sample. The chain employs TRBV6-1 and TRBJ2-1; D unclear. The CDR3 sequence is 12 residues long. In germline, CDR1 is MNHNS, CDR2 SASEGT. Deletions cut 2 bases from V and 7 bases from J, with 6 bases between. Written as DNA, the CDR3 is TGTGCCAGCAGTGAATGGGCAAATGAGCAGTTCTTC. Residues: CASSEWANEQFF.

The gene calls are TRBV12-3 or TRBV12-4 and TRBJ2-1, with TRBD2 as a possible D gene (5 bases). The CDR3 consists of 13 residues. V was cut by 5 bases and J by 4 bases, with 9 bases left in between. The CDR3 nucleotides read TGTGCCAGCAGTCCAAGGACTTACAATGAGCAGTTCTTC. The encoded protein is CASSPRTYNEQFF.